This TCR beta chain was recorded in a study of Ad26.COV2.S vaccination and SARS-CoV-2 variants (dated by TCRdb to 2020 to 2022). Background on the whole study: Donors in the vaccine arm were drawn from COV1001, a phase I-IIa trial of Ad26.COV2.S in healthy adults that was multicentre, randomized, double-blind and placebo-controlled. Ad26.COV2.S was administered intramuscularly at 5 x 10^10 or 1 x 10^11 viral particles, either as a single shot or as two shots given 56 days apart. TCRbeta repertoire sequencing served as the tool for gauging how specific and how broad the SARS-CoV-2-reactive T cell receptors were following Ad26.COV2.S vaccination. The TCR-sequenced set comprised around 30 samples: approximately 20 Ad26.COV2.S vaccine recipients, 5 placebo recipients and 8 SARS-CoV-2 convalescent individuals. Trial participants were randomized into five groups of five, in which low-dose or high-dose Ad26.COV2.S was given once or twice, or placebo was given on both occasions. Blinding of investigators to trial group allocation was maintained during experiments and outcome assessment.

The study at large found these results: After vaccination, substantial breadth of spike-specific CD8+ and CD4+ T cell responses was reported. It was noted by the authors that total T cell responses may have been underestimated by the TCR breadth and depth analyses. Comparing responses between vaccine doses or regimens was not something the study was powered to do. Compared with placebo recipients, Ad26.COV2.S recipients showed higher spike-specific TCR breadth (P = 0.0014). Vaccine and placebo recipients had comparable non-spike TCR breadth, which fits with the vaccine containing only spike.

The sample's treatment or condition, from its label and the paper: 15 to 20 received Ad26.COV2.S at low or high dose, single or two shots; a few received placebo; per-sample allocation not given. For vaccine and placebo recipients, repertoires were sequenced using samples collected on day 63 after the first injection. In Cohort 1b, around 25 adults aged 18-55 years were enrolled at a single site in Boston, USA, between 29 July and 7 August 2020. As a vaccine, Ad26.COV2.S was a replication-incompetent adenovirus type 26 vector that expressed a prefusion-stabilized SARS-CoV-2 spike protein derived from the original Wuhan strain. TCRbeta CDR3 regions were sequenced with the immunoSEQ Assay. After extraction, genomic DNA underwent amplification by bias-controlled multiplex PCR, followed by high-throughput sequencing. As for how the authors treated the data: To quantify the absolute abundance of each unique TCRbeta CDR3 region, sequences were collapsed and filtered. Usable DNA was measured by amplifying reference genes present in all nucleated cells, and TCRbeta template counts were normalized to that usable DNA to estimate T cell fraction. Repertoire TCRs were annotated as SARS-CoV-2-specific when V gene, CDR3 amino acid sequence and J gene were exactly matched to a known reactive TCR set. MIRA supplied the reference SARS-CoV-2 TCR set, which was filtered for enrichment in COVID-19-positive ImmuneCODE repertoires so that public or cross-reactive TCRs were removed. Based on the MIRA antigens, annotated TCRs were further analysed at the level of specific ORF or position within ORF. Breadth was defined as the number of annotated unique rearrangements divided by the total number of unique productive rearrangements, and depth was defined as the summed frequency of the annotated unique rearrangements. Two-sided Wilcoxon rank-sum tests were applied when comparing TCR breadth between groups. In TCRdb, the immuneACCESS table is reduced to in-frame sequences with V and J assigned. These tables do not hold every clone; where another copy was compared, an unresolved V gene accounts for under half, and the others remain unexplained. The V and J calls and clone size come from that table; D and trimming were worked out from the DNA. Across this sample there are fewer than 500,000 clones, with 75% to 95% seen only once. The ten largest account for more than 10% of the sample.

In the case of this clone: Its cognate antigen has yet to be identified. Per-base quality was not reported, and no clone a single base away is much larger than it.

The receptor was isolated from a person between 18 and 65 years old who received the Ad26.COV2.S COVID-19 vaccine or a placebo. Sample: peripheral blood, taken in a trial of Ad26.COV2.S vaccine versus placebo.

In nucleotide form, the sequence is TGTGCCAGCAGAAAATCACCAGAGCAGTTCTTC. Translated, this is CASRKSPEQFF. The V and J segments used are TRBV12-3 or TRBV12-4 and TRBJ2-1; the D segment cannot be called with confidence. V is pared back by 6 bases and J by 10 bases, with 10 bases lying between the germline termini. Spanning cysteine to phenylalanine, the CDR3 consists of 11 amino acids. Of the read, only the CDR3 DNA is kept; its 33 bases are in frame from base 1.